This entry is about one TCR beta chain. Antigen: not known. Primers: 60 Vbeta forward and 13 Jbeta reverse. Per the authors' pipeline: About 10 million of tens of millions of unique TCR beta chains were shared, per a later count. Only in-frame clones appear in the TCRdb table, and some are missing; sequencing was by immunoSEQ multiplex PCR. The DNA gave D and trimming, while V, J and clone size come from that table. The sample comprises 160,000 or so clones, 60% to 85% of which are singletons, and 2% to 2.5% rests with the top ten. Germline CDR1 is LNHDA and CDR2 is SQIVND (reference sequence). The ends were cut back, 0 bases at V and 7 bases at J, with 12 bases in the middle. This CDR3 is 14 amino acids long. The sample comes from a study of cytomegalovirus exposure and HLA in healthy donors. Regarding the study as a whole: Later work found that TCR association rates differed between HLA loci; DRB1 had the most and HLA-C the fewest. HLA alleles showed associations with some 17,000 TCR beta sequences in a later analysis, at a 0.05 false discovery rate. One variant, a missense change in DCLRE1C, was linked in a later analysis to TCR beta V- and J-gene trimming.

V gene TRBV19 combines with J gene TRBJ1-1, with a possible D match to TRBD1 (5 bases). Material for sequencing was PBMCs. The sequence came from a man in his fifties or sixties in good health and CMV-seropositive. The CDR3 DNA reads TGTGCCAGTAGTATAGATCTGAGACAGTTTGAAGCTTTCTTT. This gives the protein CASSIDLRQFEAFF.